Each of the 29 T cell receptor beta chains below was sequenced from the same sample in a study of neurological immune-mediated disorders. TCRdb ran MiXCR on the 5' RACE reads and lists one entry per CDR3 protein. The sample has around 70,000 distinct CDR3 sequences; roughly 3.1% are singletons. Material for sequencing was PBMCs. These receptor sequences come from a woman aged 45-59 years with multiple sclerosis.

This clonotype showed up many times. The chain recombines TRBV20-1 with TRBJ1-5, with TRBD1 identical over 7 bases. V was pared by 4 bases and J by 3 bases, with 6 bases of the junction left unmatched. CDR1 is DFQATT and CDR2 is SNEGSKA in the germline V gene (reference sequence). There are 14 residues in the CDR3. The CDR3 bases are TGCAGTGCTACGACAGGGAACATCAATCAGCCCCAGCATTTT. This sequence encodes CSATTGNINQPQHF.

This clonotype has ten or more counts. CDR3 DNA: TGTGCCAGCAGCTTCACCGAAGGCGAGCAGTACTTC. It translates to CASSFTEGEQYF. This rearrangement joins TRBV7-2 to TRBJ2-7; D is unresolved. CDR3 size: 12 residues. V lost 3 bases and J 6 bases, leaving 9 bases between the germline ends. Per germline, CDR1 SGHTA and CDR2 FQGNSA.

This clonotype was detected many times. J is TRBJ2-5 and V is TRBV12-3 or TRBV12-4, with TRBD1 identical over 7 bases. The junction had 12 bases not matched to a gene; V was cut back by 6 bases and J by 5 bases. This CDR3 has 15 residues. The CDR3 DNA follows: TGTGCCAGCAGGCCGGGCACAGGGGAATTGGAGACCCAGTACTTC. Amino acids: CASRPGTGELETQYF.

This clonotype came up many times. V and J are TRBV7-2 and TRBJ2-3; TRBD1 matches 9 bases. Germline CDR1 is SGHTA and CDR2 is FQGNSA. The J segment lost 1 base and the V segment lost 4 bases, leaving 0 bases of the junction unmatched. CDR3 length: 14 amino acids. CDR3 bases: TGTGCCAGCAGCTGGGACAGGGGCACAGATACGCAGTATTTT. Its translation is CASSWDRGTDTQYF.

This clonotype was observed at least ten times. J is TRBJ1-1 and V is TRBV7-9; the match to TRBD1 covers 8 bases. The V gene end was trimmed by 5 bases and the J gene end by 1 base; junction bases not matched to a gene: 6. The CDR3 spans 15 residues. Germline values: CDR1 SEHNR, CDR2 FQNEAQ (reference sequence). The CDR3 loop reads CASSPSGQENTEAFF. The CDR3 DNA reads as TGTGCCAGCAGCCCCTCGGGACAGGAGAACACTGAAGCTTTCTTT.

The chain couples TRBV7-2 to TRBJ2-6; D may be TRBD1 (5 bases). Germline CDR1 SGHTA, CDR2 FQGNSA. V was clipped by 8 bases and J by 13 bases, with 18 bases between them. This CDR3 has 13 residues. The CDR3 sequence: CASGRPGLRVLTF. CDR3 in DNA: TGTGCCAGCGGACGTCCAGGGCTTCGGGTCCTGACTTTC.

As concerns this clonotype: An end of the junction does not agree with germline; a read error may underlie this. The chain is built from TRBV28 and TRBJ1-5; TRBD1 agrees at 9 bases. Germline V gene data show CDR1 as MDHEN and CDR2 as SYDVKM. The CDR3 consists of 14 residues. CDR3 protein: CASKIGQGFKTQNF. Here the CDR3 DNA reads TGTGCCAGCAAAATTGGACAGGGGTTTAAGACCCAGAATTTT.

This clonotype was detected many times. The rearrangement joins TRBV7-2 to TRBJ1-2; weak D call: TRBD1 (6 bases). Trimming pared 5 bases from V and 7 bases from J, leaving 20 bases between. Germline CDR1 SGHTA, CDR2 FQGNSA. This CDR3 comprises 15 residues. In nucleotides, the CDR3 is TGTGCCAGCAGCCCGATAGGGGGGGACCCGACTGGCTACACCTTC. It specifies CASSPIGGDPTGYTF.

In its sample, this clonotype was seen many times. This sequence joins TRBV20-1 and TRBJ1-3; D unclear. CDR1 DFQATT and CDR2 SNEGSKA come from the germline V gene (reference sequence). The length of the CDR3 is 14 residues. Trimming stripped 5 bases from V and 0 bases from J, with 11 bases between. CDR3 sequence (DNA): TGCAGTGCTTTGGACGGACGCTCTGGAAACACCATATATTTT. It specifies CSALDGRSGNTIYF.

The table lists this clonotype with many counts. The V call is TRBV20-1, the J call TRBJ1-5; D perhaps matches TRBD1 (6 bases). Germline V gives CDR1 DFQATT, CDR2 SNEGSKA (reference sequence). Between the trimmed V and J ends, which lost 4 bases and 3 bases, there was a span of 16 bases. This CDR3 has 15 residues. CDR3 amino acids: CSATWGGGPNQPQHF. The CDR3 bases are TGCAGTGCTACTTGGGGCGGGGGGCCCAATCAGCCCCAGCATTTT.

This clonotype has a count of ten or more. This chain uses TRBV12-3 or TRBV12-4 with TRBJ2-7; D ambiguous. The CDR3 contains 14 residues. V was shortened by 6 bases and J by 6 bases, with 18 bases between the two germline ends. The CDR3 spells CASSSNFPGAEQYV. CDR3 nucleotide sequence: TGTGCCAGCAGCTCCAATTTCCCAGGCGCCGAGCAGTACGTC.

There are many counts of this clonotype. This chain joins TRBV12-3 or TRBV12-4 and TRBJ1-1; D is ambiguous. Trimming shortened V by 6 bases and J by 0 bases, and 8 bases separated the two germline ends. The CDR3 length is 13 residues. The CDR3 here is CASSVLMNTEAFF. Written as DNA, the CDR3 is TGTGCCAGCAGCGTTTTGATGAACACTGAAGCTTTCTTT.

This clonotype was detected many times. The chain has TRBV10-3 and TRBJ2-5; tentatively, D is TRBD1 (6 bases). In germline, CDR1 is ENHRY, CDR2 SYGVKD. V lost 4 bases and J lost 5, with 17 bases in between. The CDR3 has 15 residues. The CDR3 coding sequence is TGTGCCATCAGTGCATCAACAGGGTTTGGGGAGACCCAGTACTTC. Its protein product is CAISASTGFGETQYF.

The table lists this clonotype with many counts. The chain joins TRBV20-1 to TRBJ2-3; tentative D call: TRBD1 (6 bases). This CDR3 has 16 residues. Germline lookup yields CDR1 DFQATT and CDR2 SNEGSKA (reference sequence). The ends were cut back, 2 bases at V and 1 base at J, with 16 bases in the middle. CDR3 nucleotide sequence: TGCAGTGCTAGACCGGGACAACTACTTGGCACAGATACGCAGTATTTT. Translating gives CSARPGQLLGTDTQYF.

This clonotype was seen ten or more times. The V and J genes are TRBV21-1 and TRBJ2-2. TRBV21-1 is noted as a pseudogene. The CDR3 has 15 residues. The CDR3 sequence: CASSPWVYYTGELFF. Here the CDR3 DNA reads TGTGCCAGCAGCCCTTGGGTTTATTACACCGGGGAGCTGTTTTTT.

This clonotype appeared many times. The CDR3 here is CATGTGSHQPQHF. The DNA for the CDR3 is TGTGCCACCGGCACAGGGTCCCATCAGCCCCAGCATTTT. The chain couples TRBV15 to TRBJ1-5; TRBD1 is a possible D gene (6 bases). Between the trimmed V and J ends, which lost 8 bases and 5 bases, there was a span of 13 bases. Germline V lookup: CDR1 LNHNV, CDR2 YYDKDF (reference sequence). This CDR3 has 13 residues.

On this clonotype: A much larger clonotype is one base distant, so this may be a read error. The chain employs TRBV28 and TRBJ1-6; D remains ambiguous. This CDR3 is 14 amino acids long. Germline CDR1 and CDR2: MDHEN and SYDVKM. CDR3 sequence (DNA): TGTGCCAGCAGGGTAACCCCTCTAAATTCACACCTCCACTTT. This translates into CASRVTPLNSHLHF. The variable domain in full, with the rest retrieved from reference TRBV28 and TRBJ1-6, is DVKVTQSSRYLVKRTGEKVFLECVQDMDHENMFWYRQDPGLGLRLIYFSYDVKMKEKGDIPEGYSVSREKKERFSLILESASTNQTSMYLCASRVTPLNSHLHFGNGTRLTVT.

This clonotype was seen ten or more times. This rearrangement joins TRBV27 to TRBJ1-2; D is possibly TRBD1 (5 bases). This CDR3 is 17 amino acids long. Per the germline V gene, CDR1 is MNHEY and CDR2 is SMNVEV (reference sequence). The V gene lost 0 bases and the J gene lost 0 bases, with 14 bases spanning the gap. Here the CDR3 DNA reads TGTGCCAGCAGTTTATCCCTCCGACCGGGGGCTAACTATGGCTACACCTTC. Residues: CASSLSLRPGANYGYTF.

The sample holds many counts of this clonotype. The V call is TRBV5-1, the J call TRBJ1-1, with D possibly being TRBD1 (5 bases). The ends were cut back, 4 bases at V and 4 bases at J, with 23 bases in the middle. Germline V gene lookup returns CDR1 SGHRS and CDR2 YFSETQ. There are 17 residues in the CDR3. The CDR3 DNA reads as TGCGCCAGCAGCGTCACCGGGGCCTCTTTCGGGGGCACTGAAGCTTTCTTT. This translates into CASSVTGASFGGTEAFF.

Comments on this clonotype: A much larger clone differs by one base, so this may be a read error. The V and J genes are TRBV10-3 and TRBJ2-3; no clear D gene. The CDR3 totals 11 residues. CDR1 ENHRY and CDR2 SYGVKD come from the germline V gene. This CDR3 is CDISSTDTQYF. The DNA of the CDR3 is TGTGACATCTCTAGCACAGATACGCAGTATTTT.

This clonotype came up many times. The gene calls are TRBV6-5 and TRBJ2-2, with TRBD1 identical over 12 bases. Germline values: CDR1 MNHEY, CDR2 SVGAGI. There are 18 residues in the CDR3. Trimming at V came to 3 bases and at J to 7 bases, leaving 12 bases not matched to a gene. The chain's CDR3 is CASSYAPRDRGPNGELFF. In DNA, the CDR3 is TGTGCCAGCAGTTATGCTCCCCGGGACAGGGGGCCTAACGGGGAGCTGTTTTTT.

In regard to this clonotype: A read error is possible here, since a much larger clone lies one base away. The chain uses TRBV28 and TRBJ1-3, with a possible D match to TRBD1 (6 bases). From germline, CDR1 is MDHEN and CDR2 SYDVKM. This CDR3 is built from 16 residues. CDR3 amino acids: CASTLTQRGAGKTIYF. CDR3 nucleotides: TGTGCCAGCACCCTAACGCAAAGGGGGGCTGGAAAAACCATATATTTT. The variable domain in full, completed from reference TRBV28 and TRBJ1-3, reads DVKVTQSSRYLVKRTGEKVFLECVQDMDHENMFWYRQDPGLGLRLIYFSYDVKMKEKGDIPEGYSVSREKKERFSLILESASTNQTSMYLCASTLTQRGAGKTIYFGEGSWLTVV.

In its sample, this clonotype was seen many times. This sequence joins TRBV3-1 and TRBJ1-1, with D maybe TRBD1 (5 bases). The CDR3 length is 13 residues. Germline CDR1 reads LGHDT; CDR2 reads YNNKEL (reference sequence). V was pared by 5 bases and J by 12 bases, with 19 bases between. The CDR3 protein is CASSSRDGLGTFF. For the CDR3, the DNA is TGTGCCAGCAGCTCCCGGGACGGCCTAGGTACTTTCTTT.

This clonotype occurred many times. The chain is built from TRBV5-1 and TRBJ2-7, with D perhaps being TRBD1 or TRBD2 (5 bases each). The V end lost 5 bases, the J end lost 6 bases, and 21 bases lay between the germline ends. This CDR3 is built from 15 residues. Germline V lookup: CDR1 SGHRS, CDR2 YFSETQ. The DNA for the CDR3 is TGCGCCAGCAGATCCGAGGAGGCAGGGCCCAGCGAGCAGTACTTC. Encoded protein: CASRSEEAGPSEQYF. The whole variable domain, filled in from reference TRBV5-1 and TRBJ2-7, reads KAGVTQTPRYLIKTRGQQVTLSCSPISGHRSVSWYQQTPGQGLQFLFEYFSETQRNKGNFPGRFSGRQFSNSRSEMNVSTLELGDSALYLCASRSEEAGPSEQYFGPGTRLTVT.

The table lists this clonotype with many counts. The rearrangement uses TRBV5-1 and TRBJ2-3; D unresolved. The CDR3 is 14 amino acids. CDR1 and CDR2 (germline): SGHRS, YFSETQ. V was pared by 4 bases and J by 1 base, with 10 bases between. The CDR3 sequence is CASSPERGTDTQYF. The CDR3 nucleotides read TGCGCCAGCAGCCCCGAAAGGGGCACAGATACGCAGTATTTT.

At least ten counts were recorded for this clonotype. V gene TRBV25-1 combines with J gene TRBJ1-3, with D possibly matching TRBD1 (6 bases). The V end lost 1 base, the J end lost 6 bases, and 13 bases lay between the germline ends. Germline lookup yields CDR1 MGHDK and CDR2 SYGVNS. This CDR3 is 15 amino acids long. CDR3 bases: TGTGCCAGCAGTGAATTTAGGGGGAGCGCAAACACCATATATTTT. It codes for CASSEFRGSANTIYF.

This clonotype came up many times. This chain joins TRBV20-1 and TRBJ1-5; D possibly corresponds to TRBD1 (5 bases). The CDR3 is 14 residues long. Germline CDR1 DFQATT, CDR2 SNEGSKA (reference sequence). V lost 2 bases, J lost 5 bases, and 13 bases lay in between. This CDR3 reads CSARTGGGYQPQHF. Written as DNA, the CDR3 is TGCAGTGCTAGAACCGGTGGGGGATATCAGCCCCAGCATTTT.

This clonotype has a count of ten or more. This chain links TRBV20-1 with TRBJ2-1; TRBD2 matches at 8 bases. The ends lost 3 bases at V and 8 bases at J; junction bases unmatched: 9. The length of the CDR3 is 14 residues. Germline V gene lookup returns CDR1 DFQATT and CDR2 SNEGSKA (reference sequence). The CDR3 loop reads CSARASGYGHEQFF. The CDR3 DNA follows: TGCAGTGCTAGGGCTAGCGGGTATGGGCATGAGCAGTTCTTC.

There are many counts of this clonotype. CDR3 loop: CASSSDGYNEQFF. DNA for the CDR3: TGCGCCAGCAGCTCGGACGGATACAATGAGCAGTTCTTC. This rearrangement joins TRBV5-1 to TRBJ2-1, with D uncertain. Looked up from germline, CDR1 is SGHRS and CDR2 is YFSETQ. Trimming cost V 3 bases and J 4 bases, with 8 bases left between them. This CDR3 is built from 13 residues.